Sequencing of this T cell receptor beta chain was carried out in a study of spatial heterogeneity in lung cancer. Across the whole study: Consistent detection of more beta-chain than alpha-chain sequences was observed. The mean occurrence of each unique TCR and UMI combination in raw reads exceeded ten.

The CDR3 is 15 residues long. Deletions cut 6 bases from V and 4 bases from J, with 13 bases between. This clonotype was picked up many times. Because this beta chain is a stray read in a library intended to capture alpha chains, its abundance should not be given much weight. Time point here: sample taken at primary tumor resection. Tumor, nontumor lung or frozen PBMC supplied whole RNA that was sequenced unsorted. The cohort: around 79 early-stage, untreated non-small cell lung cancer patients. TCR cDNA molecules each had a unique molecular identifier. A single record per CDR3 protein comes from TCRdb applying MiXCR to the 5' RACE reads. The table shows roughly 4,600 distinct CDR3 sequences, with around 17% occurring only once.

The V gene is TRBV12-3 or TRBV12-4, the J gene TRBJ2-6; unclear D gene. The clonotype was recovered from a male donor with early-stage non-small cell lung cancer. The specimen comprised normal lung tissue next to the tumor, sampled at surgery. Here the CDR3 DNA reads TGTGCCAGCAGCCCCATGTCGTCCGGGGCCAACGTCCTGACTTTC. Translated: CASSPMSSGANVLTF.